These T cell receptor beta chains were read from a single sample in a study of T cell clones after liver transplantation. The protocol was immunoSEQ multiplex PCR, while the TCRdb copy is restricted to in-frame clones and leaves out a portion. The sample has more than 45,000 clones; less than 85% are singletons. The sequenced sample was CD4+ T cells from blood, obtained at the 15-month timepoint. Receptor source: a human patient who received a liver transplant. The graft donor may account for some of the T cells. CDR3s include the opening cysteine and the closing phenylalanine or tryptophan. D genes are given only for firm matches. Size values are once, few and many counts, or a class for expanded clones, and some rows have none.

>-|TRBJ1-5|TRBV7-2|-
CASSSGQRDQPQHF
TGTGCCAGCAGCTCCGGCCAAAGGGATCAGCCCCAGCATTTT
>-|TRBJ2-2|TRBV6-1|-
CASSEQGTGELFF
TGTGCCAGCAGTGAACAGGGAACCGGGGAGCTGTTTTTT
>-|TRBJ2-1|TRBV19|-
CASRNLGSQQFF
TGTGCCAGTAGGAACCTGGGTTCCCAGCAGTTCTTC
>-|TRBJ1-2|TRBV28|-
CASSGRGAGYGYTF
TGTGCCAGCAGCGGGCGGGGCGCAGGCTATGGCTACACCTTC
>TRBD1|TRBJ2-5|TRBV28|-
CASSSQGGQRETQYF
TGTGCCAGCAGTTCCCAAGGGGGACAGCGAGAGACCCAGTACTTC
>TRBD2|TRBJ2-1|TRBV29-1|few
CSVVRLAGHNEQFF
TGCAGCGTTGTCCGTCTAGCGGGGCACAATGAGCAGTTCTTC
>TRBD1|TRBJ2-1|TRBV18|-
CASSLGQGASEQFF
TGTGCCAGCTCACTCGGACAGGGGGCAAGTGAGCAGTTCTTC
>TRBD2|TRBJ2-5|TRBV18|few
CASSPPAGGETQYF
TGTGCCAGCTCACCACCGGCCGGGGGGGAGACCCAGTACTTC
>-|TRBJ2-2|TRBV19|-
CASKGLMNTGELFF
TGTGCCAGTAAAGGGCTTATGAACACCGGGGAGCTGTTTTTT
>-|TRBJ2-7|TRBV18|-
CASSPPGGVDEQYF
TGTGCCAGCTCACCCCCCGGCGGGGTGGACGAGCAGTACTTC
>TRBD1|TRBJ1-2|TRBV6-6|-
CASSSQGLEGYTF
TGTGCCAGCAGTTCACAGGGGCTGGAAGGCTACACCTTC
>TRBD2|TRBJ2-3|TRBV15|-
CATSRPRGASGEGVTDTQYF
TGTGCCACCAGCAGACCCCGCGGGGCTAGCGGGGAAGGAGTCACAGATACGCAGTATTTT
>TRBD1|TRBJ2-7|TRBV2|-
CASTEQGGQGYEQYF
TGTGCCAGCACGGAACAGGGCGGACAGGGGTACGAGCAGTACTTC
>-|TRBJ1-4|TRBV9|-
CASSDGGSANEKLFF
TGTGCCAGCAGCGACGGGGGGAGCGCCAATGAAAAACTGTTTTTT
>-|TRBJ2-2|TRBV15|-
CATRGTGNTGELFF
TGTGCCACCAGGGGAACAGGGAACACCGGGGAGCTGTTTTTT